Listed below are T cell receptor beta chains from one sample, sequenced in a study of molecular identifiers for immune sequencing clone quantification. TCRdb independently ran MiXCR on the PCR reads; one entry per CDR3 protein. Counted here are approximately 630,000 distinct CDR3 sequences, about 25% occurring once; the ten biggest clones make up about 0.73%. The sequenced sample was naive CD8+ T cells from blood, with Jurkat cell RNA spiked in. The receptors come from a human donor in good health. Some libraries in this study had Jurkat cell RNA spiked in. The CDR3 runs from the conserved cysteine through the conserved F or W. A D gene is named only where the DNA matches it firmly. Size values are once, few and many counts, or a class for expanded clones, and some rows have none.

>-|TRBJ1-1|-|TRBV25-1
CASSESGQREAFF
TGTGCCAGCAGTGAATCCGGACAGAGAGAAGCTTTCTTT
>few|TRBJ2-7|TRBD2|TRBV6-1
CASSSRPTSSYYEQYF
TGTGCCAGCAGTTCCCGGCCGACTAGCAGCTACTACGAGCAGTACTTC
>many|TRBJ2-3|-|TRBV29-1
CSVQGTPSTDTQYF
TGCAGCGTTCAGGGTACCCCTAGCACAGATACGCAGTATTTT
>-|TRBJ2-7|-|TRBV7-9
CASSLVPGVSYEQYF
TGTGCCAGCAGCTTAGTTCCAGGGGTCTCCTACGAGCAGTACTTC
>-|TRBJ2-5|-|TRBV7-6
CASGNRAETQYF
TGTGCCAGCGGCAACAGGGCCGAGACCCAGTACTTC
>once|TRBJ2-7|-|TRBV2
CASIQRSGEQYF
TGTGCCAGCATCCAGAGATCGGGGGAGCAGTACTTC
>-|TRBJ1-4|-|TRBV27
CASSTPRGGNGKLFF
TGTGCCAGCAGTACCCCACGGGGGGGCAATGGAAAACTGTTTTTT
>many|TRBJ1-1|TRBD1|TRBV5-6
CASSSSGTEINTEAFF
TGTGCCAGCAGCTCATCCGGGACAGAGATAAACACTGAAGCTTTCTTT
>-|TRBJ2-3|-|TRBV6-2/TRBV6-3
CASSYFRDTQYF
TGTGCCAGCAGTTACTTTAGAGATACGCAGTATTTT
>few|TRBJ1-1|TRBD1|TRBV7-8
CASSLETGDGTEAFF
TGTGCCAGCAGCTTAGAAACAGGGGATGGGACTGAAGCTTTCTTT
>many|TRBJ2-7|-|TRBV7-9
CASSLGPSYEQYF
TGTGCCAGCAGTTTGGGACCGTCCTACGAGCAGTACTTC
>few|TRBJ1-5|-|TRBV29-1
CSVEEVRHNQPQHF
TGCAGCGTTGAAGAGGTAAGGCACAATCAGCCCCAGCATTTT
>-|TRBJ2-1|TRBD2|TRBV19
CASNLAGDYNEQFF
TGTGCCAGTAATCTAGCGGGGGATTACAATGAGCAGTTCTTC
>many|TRBJ2-7|-|TRBV25-1
CASSVDGLTKQYF
TGTGCCAGCAGTGTGGACGGGCTTACGAAGCAGTACTTC
>-|TRBJ2-3|TRBD2|TRBV12-5
CASGLVAGGLLDTQYF
TGTGCTAGTGGTTTGGTAGCGGGGGGCCTTTTAGATACGCAGTATTTT
>many|TRBJ2-7|-|TRBV18
CASSPPVRGGVEQYF
TGTGCCAGCTCACCACCGGTACGCGGAGGGGTCGAGCAGTACTTC
>-|TRBJ2-3|-|TRBV4-2
CASSETGSPPDTQYF
TGTGCCAGCAGCGAAACAGGGTCTCCACCAGATACGCAGTATTTT
>many|TRBJ2-1|-|TRBV11-2
CASSDGSQYPPNEQFF
TGTGCCAGCAGCGATGGGTCTCAGTACCCTCCCAATGAGCAGTTCTTC
>-|TRBJ1-1|-|TRBV4-3
CASSQDRTAQNTEAFF
TGCGCCAGCAGCCAAGATCGGACAGCTCAGAACACTGAAGCTTTCTTT
>few|TRBJ2-2|TRBD1|TRBV28
CASRLPRTGASGELFF
TGTGCCAGCCGACTCCCACGGACAGGGGCGTCCGGGGAGCTGTTTTTT
>-|TRBJ1-4|-|TRBV2
CASSEISNNEKLFF
TGTGCCAGCAGTGAAATTTCCAATAATGAAAAACTGTTTTTT
>few|TRBJ2-1|-|TRBV12-3/TRBV12-4
CASSLQGHYNEQFF
TGTGCCAGCAGTTTGCAGGGACACTACAATGAGCAGTTCTTC
>-|TRBJ2-2|TRBD1|TRBV27
CASSYTGQVWDNTGELFF
TGTGCCAGCAGTTATACCGGACAGGTTTGGGACAACACCGGGGAGCTGTTTTTT
>few|TRBJ2-2|TRBD1|TRBV7-9
CASSFGQGSTGELFF
TGTGCCAGCAGCTTTGGACAGGGGAGCACCGGGGAGCTGTTTTTT
>few|TRBJ2-7|TRBD2|TRBV12-3/TRBV12-4
CASSLPGLAGGPGTEQYF
TGTGCCAGCAGTTTACCGGGACTAGCGGGAGGGCCGGGGACCGAGCAGTACTTC